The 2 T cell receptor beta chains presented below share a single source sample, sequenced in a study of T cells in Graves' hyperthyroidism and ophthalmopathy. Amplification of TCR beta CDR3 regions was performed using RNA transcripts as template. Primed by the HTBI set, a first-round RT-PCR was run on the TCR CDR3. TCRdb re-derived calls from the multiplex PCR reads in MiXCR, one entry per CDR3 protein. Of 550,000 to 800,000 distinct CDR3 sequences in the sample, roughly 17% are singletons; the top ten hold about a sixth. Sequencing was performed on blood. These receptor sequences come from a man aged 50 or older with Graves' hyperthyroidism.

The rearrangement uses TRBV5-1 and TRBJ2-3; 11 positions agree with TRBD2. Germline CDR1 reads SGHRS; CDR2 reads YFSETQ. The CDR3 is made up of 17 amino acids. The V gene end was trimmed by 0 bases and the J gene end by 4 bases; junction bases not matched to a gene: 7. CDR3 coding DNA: TGCGCCAGCAGCTTGGCCGCTAGCGGGAGGTCTTCAGATACGCAGTATTTT. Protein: CASSLAASGRSSDTQYF.

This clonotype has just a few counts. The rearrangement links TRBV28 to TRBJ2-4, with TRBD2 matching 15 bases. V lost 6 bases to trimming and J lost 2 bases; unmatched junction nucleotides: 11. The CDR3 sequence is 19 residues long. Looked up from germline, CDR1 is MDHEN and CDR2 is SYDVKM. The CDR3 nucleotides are TGTGCCAGCAGAAATCCGGGACTAGCGGGAGGTGAGACCAAAAACATTCAGTACTTC. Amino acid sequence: CASRNPGLAGGETKNIQYF.